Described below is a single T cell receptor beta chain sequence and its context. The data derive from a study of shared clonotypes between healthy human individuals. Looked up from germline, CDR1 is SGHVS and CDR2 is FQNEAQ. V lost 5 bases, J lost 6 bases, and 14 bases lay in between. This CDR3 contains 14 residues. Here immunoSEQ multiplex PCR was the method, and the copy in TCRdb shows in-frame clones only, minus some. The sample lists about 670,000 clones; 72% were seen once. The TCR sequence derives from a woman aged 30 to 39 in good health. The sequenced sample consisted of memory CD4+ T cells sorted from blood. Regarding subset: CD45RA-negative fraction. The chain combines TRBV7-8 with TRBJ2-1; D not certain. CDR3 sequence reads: CASSLVPESNEQFF. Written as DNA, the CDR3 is TGTGCCAGCAGCCTCGTCCCGGAGTCCAATGAGCAGTTCTTC.